These 14 T cell receptor beta chains were sequenced from one sample in a study of blood T cell repertoires in COVID-19 (dated by TCRdb to 2018 to 2021). Receptor amplification or capture employed the immunoSEQ multiplex PCR assay. The table was pulled from immuneACCESS by TCRdb, which kept in-frame rearrangements only. Such tables lose some clones; where checked, under half of the loss comes from unresolved V genes, and the rest has no known cause. A total of around 79,000 clones appear in this sample, roughly 84% of them only once. Roughly 5.7% of the sample is held by the ten biggest clonotypes. The sample consisted of peripheral blood. Receptors were obtained from a woman between 55 and 75 years old with acute or convalescent COVID-19.

The chain has TRBV29-1 and TRBJ1-1; no clear D. The CDR3 totals 13 residues. Germline V gives CDR1 SQVTM, CDR2 ANQGSEA. Trimming took 7 bases from V and 1 from J, leaving 13 bases between them. The CDR3 loop reads CSAQVLRNTEAFF. In nucleotides, the CDR3 is TGCAGCGCCCAGGTCCTGCGGAACACTGAAGCTTTCTTT.

This clone is deemed medium-sized (0.01 to 0.1%). The chain employs TRBV5-1 and TRBJ1-1, with TRBD1 matching 8 bases. Unmatched junction bases numbered 5, after V lost 4 bases and J lost 0 bases. CDR1 is SGHRS, CDR2 YFSETQ, per germline. This CDR3 is built from 15 residues. CDR3 sequence: CASSQGQEMNTEAFF. In nucleotides, the CDR3 is TGCGCCAGCAGCCAGGGACAGGAAATGAACACTGAAGCTTTCTTT.

The J gene is TRBJ1-3, the V gene TRBV30; 7 bases map to TRBD1. Germline assignment: CDR1 GTSNPN and CDR2 SVGIG (reference sequence). The CDR3 is 15 residues long. J gave up 4 bases and V 4 bases, and 10 bases lay outside the gene matches. CDR3 nucleotides: TGTGCCTGGACCCCCGGGACAGTGCAAGGAAACACCATATATTTT. Its protein product is CAWTPGTVQGNTIYF.

The chain links TRBV5-1 to TRBJ1-2, with D hard to call. The V and J ends lost 7 bases and 2 bases respectively, with 9 bases between them. The CDR3 runs to 12 residues. The germline V gene has CDR1 SGHRS and CDR2 YFSETQ. CDR3 sequence: CASHDGNYGYTF. CDR3 bases: TGCGCCAGCCACGACGGGAACTATGGCTACACCTTC.

The chain employs TRBV5-1 and TRBJ2-1; 10 positions match TRBD2. Germline V lookup: CDR1 SGHRS, CDR2 YFSETQ. After removal of 0 bases from V and 4 bases from J, the junction contained 10 bases not matched to a gene. The CDR3 covers 18 residues. The CDR3 reads CASSLAFDSGGQYNEQFF. The CDR3 coding sequence is TGCGCCAGCAGCTTGGCCTTTGATAGCGGGGGGCAGTACAATGAGCAGTTCTTC.

V is TRBV6-5 and J is TRBJ1-2; a possible D gene is TRBD1 (5 bases). Per the germline V gene, CDR1 is MNHEY and CDR2 is SVGAGI. The V end lost 5 bases, the J end lost 7 bases, and 20 bases lay between the germline ends. The CDR3 extends over 15 amino acids. Here the CDR3 DNA reads TGTGCCAGCAGTCCGGTTGCTGCAGGGTGGGTTGGCTACACCTTC. It is translated as CASSPVAAGWVGYTF.

The V and J genes are TRBV19 and TRBJ1-5; TRBD1 aligns across 7 bases. The CDR3 sequence is 13 residues long. V was clipped by 4 bases and J by 5 bases; unmatched bases: 2. Per the germline V gene, CDR1 is LNHDA and CDR2 is SQIVND (reference sequence). Here the CDR3 reads CASSTTGDQPQHF. The CDR3 DNA reads as TGTGCCAGTAGTACCACAGGGGATCAGCCCCAGCATTTT.

In this sample, this clone turned up a few times. J is TRBJ1-6 and V is TRBV30; TRBD1 agrees at 8 bases. J was trimmed by 7 bases and V by 8 bases; bases with no gene match: 7. CDR1 is GTSNPN and CDR2 is SVGIG in the germline V gene (reference sequence). The CDR3 contains 13 residues. This CDR3 reads CAVQGQGNSPLHF. For the CDR3, the DNA is TGTGCCGTACAAGGACAGGGAAATTCACCCCTCCACTTT.

This chain links TRBV29-1 with TRBJ2-2; TRBD2 matches at 8 bases. V dropped 3 bases and J dropped 4; count of bases not matched to a gene: 4. The germline V gene encodes CDR1 SQVTM and CDR2 ANQGSEA. CDR3 length: 14 residues. The CDR3 loop is CSVDKRGSTGELFF. The CDR3, as DNA: TGCAGCGTTGATAAGCGGGGGAGCACCGGGGAGCTGTTTTTT.

V gene TRBV5-1 combines with J gene TRBJ1-1; TRBD1 aligns across 8 bases. Germline V gene data show CDR1 as SGHRS and CDR2 as YFSETQ. V lost 4 bases and J lost 4; bases outside the gene matches: 12. The CDR3 length is 16 residues. This CDR3 reads CASSPGQGMVGTEAFF. The CDR3 bases are TGCGCCAGCAGCCCTGGACAGGGAATGGTTGGCACTGAAGCTTTCTTT. Full variable domain (rest looked up from reference TRBV5-1 and TRBJ1-1): KAGVTQTPRYLIKTRGQQVTLSCSPISGHRSVSWYQQTPGQGLQFLFEYFSETQRNKGNFPGRFSGRQFSNSRSEMNVSTLELGDSALYLCASSPGQGMVGTEAFFGQGTRLTVV.

The chain employs TRBV19 and TRBJ1-5, with TRBD1 matching over 7 bases. The CDR3 loop spans 15 amino acids. J was trimmed by 1 base and V by 6 bases; bases with no gene match: 6. CDR1 is LNHDA, CDR2 SQIVND, per germline (reference sequence). The CDR3 nucleotides are TGTGCCAGTAGGACTACAGGGGTGAGCAATCAGCCCCAGCATTTT. As protein: CASRTTGVSNQPQHF.

This chain joins TRBV6-5 and TRBJ1-1; D uncertain. The CDR3 is made up of 13 amino acids. With 6 bases removed from V and 6 bases from J, the gap between germline ends came to 14 bases. Germline lookup yields CDR1 MNHEY and CDR2 SVGAGI. As DNA, the CDR3 is TGTGCCAGCAGCCCAGTCCCTGGTCCTGAAGCTTTCTTT. Residues: CASSPVPGPEAFF.

This rearrangement joins TRBV5-4 to TRBJ1-2; 7 bases line up with TRBD1. The V gene's germline CDR1 is SGHNT and CDR2 YYREEE (reference sequence). Trimming took 0 bases from V and 5 from J; bases not matched to a gene: 1. The length of the CDR3 is 13 residues. CDR3 DNA sequence: TGTGCCAGCAGCTTGGAGGGGGCTTATGGCTACACCTTC. This encodes CASSLEGAYGYTF.

The chain links TRBV5-6 to TRBJ1-2, with 9 positions matching TRBD1. CDR3 length: 14 amino acids. J gave up 5 bases and V 6 bases, and 8 bases lay outside the gene matches. Germline CDR1 and CDR2: SGHDT and YYEEEE. The CDR3 protein is CASTQQGAGYGYTF. The DNA of the CDR3 is TGTGCCAGCACTCAACAGGGGGCAGGGTATGGCTACACCTTC.